The 32 T cell receptor beta chains presented below share a single source sample, sequenced in a study of identical twins. TCRdb itself ran the 5' RACE reads through MiXCR, one entry per CDR3 protein. The sample has over 600,000 distinct CDR3 sequences, 21% seen once; the top ten hold roughly 4.3%. This sample was also put to use in a study of T cells expressing NK-cell markers.

The sample taken for sequencing was PBMCs. Receptor source: a woman aged 18-29 years in good health.

This clonotype was seen a handful of times. This chain links TRBV20-1 with TRBJ2-3; D perhaps matches TRBD2 (5 bases). Trimming took off 3 bases at V and 2 bases at J, with 12 bases between the two ends. The CDR3 has 14 residues. The germline V gene has CDR1 DFQATT and CDR2 SNEGSKA (reference sequence). CDR3 nucleotides: TGCAGTGCTAGGTGGACGGGGAACACAGATACGCAGTATTTT. Residues: CSARWTGNTDTQYF.

The J gene is TRBJ2-7, the V gene TRBV12-3 or TRBV12-4; tentatively, D is TRBD2 (6 bases). V shed 3 bases and J shed 12 bases, with 12 bases lying between them. The CDR3 is made up of 11 amino acids. Here the CDR3 DNA reads TGTGCCAGCAGTTTGGAGGGGAGACGGTACTTC. Its translation: CASSLEGRRYF.

This clonotype was detected a few times. This chain connects TRBV20-1 to TRBJ1-4, with D possibly matching TRBD1 (5 bases). There are 12 residues in the CDR3. Germline V gene data show CDR1 as DFQATT and CDR2 as SNEGSKA (reference sequence). Trimming removed 1 base at V and 8 bases at J, with 8 bases between. In DNA, the CDR3 is TGCAGTGCTAGAGGGGGGTACGAAAAACTGTTTTTT. Protein product: CSARGGYEKLFF.

Concerning this clonotype: Compared with germline, one end of the junction differs, possibly owing to a read error. The chain links TRBV4-3 to TRBJ2-1, with 7 nucleotides matching TRBD2. Germline V gives CDR1 LGHNA, CDR2 YSLEER. This CDR3 region has 15 residues. This chain's CDR3 is CASSLGREGHNEQFF. The DNA for the CDR3 is TGCGCCAGTAGCCTGGGGAGGGAGGGCCACAATGAGCAGTTCTTC.

V usage is TRBV7-8 and J usage is TRBJ2-3; D uncertain. Trimming took 5 bases from V and 3 from J, leaving 12 bases between them. Germline V lookup: CDR1 SGHVS, CDR2 FQNEAQ. The CDR3 totals 14 residues. CDR3: CASSQHPSTDTQYF. The CDR3 coding sequence is TGTGCCAGCAGCCAACACCCGTCAACAGATACGCAGTATTTT.

This clonotype has a handful of counts. This chain joins TRBV20-1 and TRBJ2-1; D unresolved. V gave up 7 bases and J gave up 6 bases, with 13 bases separating them. The CDR3 contains 12 residues. Germline V gene data show CDR1 as DFQATT and CDR2 as SNEGSKA (reference sequence). CDR3 sequence reads: CSEPGVGNEQFF. The CDR3 DNA reads as TGCAGTGAACCTGGGGTCGGCAATGAGCAGTTCTTC.

This clonotype was recorded at least ten times. The chain combines TRBV20-1 with TRBJ1-5, with D unresolved. This CDR3 region has 12 residues. V was clipped by 3 bases and J by 0 bases, with 3 bases between them. Germline V gene data show CDR1 as DFQATT and CDR2 as SNEGSKA (reference sequence). The CDR3 DNA reads TGCAGTGCTAGGCGTAGCAATCAGCCCCAGCATTTT. Translated, it gives CSARRSNQPQHF.

This clonotype was detected only a few times. This sequence joins TRBV5-6 and TRBJ2-2; 7 bases match TRBD1. V shed 4 bases and J 2 bases; nucleotides not matched to a gene: 11. CDR1 and CDR2 from the germline V gene are SGHDT and YYEEEE. The length of the CDR3 is 17 residues. CDR3 in DNA: TGTGCCAGCAGCCAGTACCCACAGGGGATAAACACCGGGGAGCTGTTTTTT. As protein: CASSQYPQGINTGELFF. Drawing the rest from reference TRBV5-6 and TRBJ2-2, the complete variable domain is DAGVTQSPTHLIKTRGQQVTLRCSPKSGHDTVSWYQQALGQGPQFIFQYYEEEERQRGNFPDRFSGHQFPNYSSELNVNALLLGDSALYLCASSQYPQGINTGELFFGEGSRLTVL.

This clonotype has a handful of counts. The chain couples TRBV29-1 to TRBJ2-7, with a tentative D call TRBD1 (6 bases). The CDR3 covers 13 residues. Germline V gives CDR1 SQVTM, CDR2 ANQGSEA. Trimming shortened V by 0 bases and J by 3 bases, and 9 bases separated the two germline ends. CDR3 sequence: CSVEEQGGYEQYF. CDR3 bases: TGCAGCGTTGAAGAACAGGGCGGCTACGAGCAGTACTTC.

This clonotype was observed a handful of times. The chain uses TRBV20-1 and TRBJ2-1; TRBD2 aligns across 7 bases. V was pared by 1 base and J by 2 bases, with 8 bases of the junction left unmatched. CDR3 length: 16 residues. Germline CDR1 and CDR2: DFQATT and SNEGSKA (reference sequence). CDR3 DNA: TGCAGTGCTAGAGGGGGACTACCAGATACCTACAATGAGCAGTTCTTC. Its protein product is CSARGGLPDTYNEQFF.

Ten or more counts support this clonotype. The rearrangement links TRBV6-2 or TRBV6-3 to TRBJ2-7, with D possibly matching TRBD2 (6 bases). Germline V gene data show CDR1 as MNHEY and CDR2 as SVGEGT. V was cut by 3 bases and J by 6 bases, with 9 bases left in between. This CDR3 contains 12 residues. CDR3 protein: CASSYGGLEQYF. CDR3 in DNA: TGTGCCAGCAGTTATGGGGGACTCGAGCAGTACTTC.

This clonotype occurred a few times. The DNA of the CDR3 is TGTGCCAGCAGCTTAAGTACGGGGGAGGAGTTCTTC. This codes for CASSLSTGEEFF. This chain uses TRBV7-9 with TRBJ2-1; D is perhaps TRBD2 (6 bases). CDR3 length: 12 residues. Germline V gene lookup returns CDR1 SEHNR and CDR2 FQNEAQ (reference sequence). Between the trimmed V and J ends, which lost 2 bases and 14 bases, there was a span of 13 bases.

This clonotype was detected many times. The chain has TRBV24-1 and TRBJ2-1, with 8 bases identical to TRBD1. The germline V gene encodes CDR1 KGHDR and CDR2 SFDVKD. The CDR3 has 11 amino acids. V dropped 11 bases and J dropped 9; count of bases not matched to a gene: 5. The CDR3 nucleotides are TGTGCCATTGGACAGGGCAGTGAGCAGTTCTTC. Protein: CAIGQGSEQFF.

CDR3 residues: CASSLVGLAGGTDTQYF. In DNA form, the CDR3 reads TGTGCCAGCAGCTTAGTGGGACTAGCGGGGGGCACAGATACGCAGTATTTT. The rearrangement uses TRBV7-2 and TRBJ2-3; 14 positions match TRBD2. Looked up from germline, CDR1 is SGHTA and CDR2 is FQGNSA. CDR3 length: 17 amino acids. V shed 1 base, J shed 1 base, and the junction held 1 base outside the gene matches. Supplemented by reference TRBV7-2 and TRBJ2-3, the full variable domain reads GAGVSQSPSNKVTEKGKDVELRCDPISGHTALYWYRQSLGQGLEFLIYFQGNSAPDKSGLPSDRFSAERTGGSVSTLTIQRTQQEDSAVYLCASSLVGLAGGTDTQYFGPGTRLTVL.

In its sample, this clonotype was seen a few times. V usage is TRBV24-1 and J usage is TRBJ1-1, with D perhaps matching TRBD1 (5 bases). Germline V CDR1 and CDR2: KGHDR, SFDVKD. The CDR3 is 14 amino acids. Trimming removed 5 bases from V and 4 bases from J, with 13 bases in between. The CDR3 sequence: CATSVHRGSTEAFF. CDR3 DNA sequence: TGTGCCACCAGTGTCCATCGGGGCAGCACTGAAGCTTTCTTT.

The gene calls are TRBV6-5 and TRBJ2-6; 8 bases map to TRBD2. This CDR3 has 15 residues. The germline V gene encodes CDR1 MNHEY and CDR2 SVGAGI. V shed 4 bases and J 4 bases; nucleotides not matched to a gene: 3. As DNA, the CDR3 is TGTGCCAGCAGTTCGCGGGGGGCAGGGGCCAACGTCCTGACTTTC. Its translation: CASSSRGAGANVLTF.

This clonotype was counted at least ten times. V and J are TRBV5-1 and TRBJ2-1, with 9 bases lining up with TRBD2. The germline CDR1 and CDR2 sequences are SGHRS and YFSETQ. The CDR3 covers 16 residues. The J segment lost 0 bases and the V segment lost 3 bases, leaving 4 bases of the junction unmatched. Here the CDR3 DNA reads TGCGCCAGCAGCTCAAGACTAGCGGTCTCCTACAATGAGCAGTTCTTC. It specifies CASSSRLAVSYNEQFF.

The chain employs TRBV13 and TRBJ2-7; a possible D gene is TRBD1 (5 bases). The germline CDR1 and CDR2 sequences are PRHDT and FYEKMQ (reference sequence). CDR3 size: 14 residues. V was pared by 0 bases and J by 5 bases, with 11 bases between. In DNA form, the CDR3 reads TGTGCCAGCAGCTTAGGCAGGGAAACCCACGAGCAGTACTTC. It encodes CASSLGRETHEQYF.

This sequence joins TRBV6-5 and TRBJ1-1; D remains unclear. Trimming shortened V by 7 bases and J by 4 bases, and 7 bases separated the two germline ends. CDR3 length: 11 amino acids. In germline, CDR1 is MNHEY, CDR2 SVGAGI. The CDR3 DNA follows: TGTGCCAGCAAATTGGCCACTGAAGCTTTCTTT. Its translation is CASKLATEAFF.

This clonotype was observed once. This rearrangement joins TRBV24-1 to TRBJ2-3; possibly TRBD2 for D (6 bases). This CDR3 comprises 13 residues. Trimming pared 7 bases from V and 2 bases from J, leaving 9 bases between. Germline lookup yields CDR1 KGHDR and CDR2 SFDVKD. The CDR3 reads CATSRGTTDTQYF. The CDR3 coding sequence is TGTGCCACCAGCCGGGGGACCACAGATACGCAGTATTTT.

This chain uses TRBV11-2 with TRBJ2-1; 10 bases agree with TRBD1. The CDR3 is 15 residues long. V trimming: 5 bases; J trimming: 8 bases; junction bases outside the gene matches: 9. Germline assignment: CDR1 SGHAT and CDR2 FQNNGV. The chain's CDR3 is CASSARDRGSDEQFF. As DNA, the CDR3 is TGTGCCAGCAGCGCCCGGGACAGGGGAAGCGATGAGCAGTTCTTC.

V is TRBV5-1 and J is TRBJ2-1, with D unresolved. Germline V gene lookup returns CDR1 SGHRS and CDR2 YFSETQ. This CDR3 has 13 residues. With 2 bases removed from V and 5 bases from J, the gap between germline ends came to 8 bases. Here the CDR3 DNA reads TGCGCCAGCAGCTTCACGGACGACAATGAGCAGTTCTTC. This encodes CASSFTDDNEQFF. Looking up the rest from reference TRBV5-1 and TRBJ2-1 gives the full variable domain: KAGVTQTPRYLIKTRGQQVTLSCSPISGHRSVSWYQQTPGQGLQFLFEYFSETQRNKGNFPGRFSGRQFSNSRSEMNVSTLELGDSALYLCASSFTDDNEQFFGPGTRLTVL.

Many counts were recorded for this clonotype. The gene calls are TRBV20-1 and TRBJ1-2; D call uncertain. Germline loops: CDR1 DFQATT, CDR2 SNEGSKA (reference sequence). This CDR3 region has 13 residues. V lost 5 bases and J 0 bases, leaving 10 bases between the germline ends. In DNA form, the CDR3 reads TGCAGTGCTCCTTTGAGTACTAACTATGGCTACACCTTC. This codes for CSAPLSTNYGYTF.

This clonotype was observed a handful of times. J is TRBJ2-4 and V is TRBV6-1, with 9 bases fitting TRBD1. The CDR3 has 14 residues. The germline CDR1 and CDR2 sequences are MNHNS and SASEGT. The junction had 5 bases not matched to a gene; V was cut back by 3 bases and J by 8 bases. The CDR3 protein is CASSETGGWDIQYF. The CDR3, as DNA: TGTGCCAGCAGTGAGACAGGGGGTTGGGACATTCAGTACTTC.

The chain carries TRBV6-4 and TRBJ2-1, with 7 bases aligning to TRBD2. This CDR3 spans 16 amino acids. Per the germline V gene, CDR1 is MRHNA and CDR2 is SNTAGT. V lost 0 bases and J lost 6; bases outside the gene matches: 8. The chain's CDR3 is CASSDSKSAGRNEQFF. The CDR3, as DNA: TGTGCCAGCAGTGACTCGAAATCAGCGGGGCGCAATGAGCAGTTCTTC.

In this sample, this clonotype turned up a few times. V and J are TRBV7-2 and TRBJ2-4; no reliable D call. CDR1 is SGHTA and CDR2 is FQGNSA in the germline V gene. The CDR3 sequence is 14 residues long. V was cut by 1 base and J by 7 bases, with 11 bases left in between. This CDR3 reads CASSLVRVGNIQYF. The CDR3 nucleotides are TGTGCCAGCAGCTTAGTTAGGGTCGGGAACATTCAGTACTTC.

The chain joins TRBV20-1 to TRBJ2-1; TRBD2 aligns across 7 bases. The CDR3 loop spans 13 amino acids. The germline V gene has CDR1 DFQATT and CDR2 SNEGSKA (reference sequence). V gave up 6 bases and J gave up 3 bases; unmatched junction bases: 5. CDR3 coding DNA: TGCAGTGCCGGAAGCGGGAACTACAATGAGCAGTTCTTC. It codes for CSAGSGNYNEQFF.

The J gene is TRBJ2-7, the V gene TRBV18, with TRBD2 matching 7 bases. With V trimmed by 2 bases and J by 4 bases, 11 bases remained unmatched. Germline V CDR1 and CDR2: KGHSH, LQKENI. The CDR3 is 16 amino acids. CDR3 in amino acids: CASSPNLAVNSYEQYF. CDR3 sequence (DNA): TGTGCCAGCTCACCAAACCTAGCGGTCAATTCATACGAGCAGTACTTC.

This clonotype was observed a handful of times. V is TRBV20-1 and J is TRBJ2-3; TRBD2 matches 9 bases. Losses at the gene ends were 4 bases for V and 6 bases for J; bases not matched to a gene: 8. This CDR3 has 14 residues. Germline CDR1 reads DFQATT; CDR2 reads SNEGSKA (reference sequence). The CDR3 DNA sequence: TGCAGTGCTATCCCCTTAGCGGGAGAGGATACGCAGTATTTT. Protein sequence: CSAIPLAGEDTQYF.

The table lists this clonotype with a few counts. The V and J genes are TRBV12-3 or TRBV12-4 and TRBJ1-2; no firm D call. The CDR3 runs 13 residues. V dropped 0 bases and J dropped 7 bases, with 9 bases sitting between them. The CDR3 DNA reads as TGTGCCAGCAGTTTAGCAGGGTTAGGTGGCTACACCTTC. Translation: CASSLAGLGGYTF.

The chain is built from TRBV9 and TRBJ2-5; D remains unclear. The CDR3 sequence is 15 residues long. With 2 bases removed from V and 1 base from J, the gap between germline ends came to 12 bases. CDR1 SGDLS and CDR2 YYNGEE come from the germline V gene. The DNA of the CDR3 is TGTGCCAGCAGCGTCCTGGCCACCGGCCAAGAGACCCAGTACTTC. The encoded protein is CASSVLATGQETQYF.

V usage is TRBV5-1 and J usage is TRBJ2-1; 10 nucleotides align to TRBD2. The CDR3 totals 14 residues. Trimming took 2 bases from V and 6 from J; bases not matched to a gene: 2. Germline CDR1 is SGHRS and CDR2 is YFSETQ. Here the CDR3 reads CASSFGTSANEQFF. Written as DNA, the CDR3 is TGCGCCAGCAGCTTCGGGACTAGCGCCAATGAGCAGTTCTTC.